This entry describes one TCR beta chain. Its antigen is still unknown. A much larger clone differs from this one at a single base, so this may be a read error. The conserved closing phenylalanine or tryptophan is absent in this CDR3, likely reflecting a read error. Amplification of TCR alpha and beta CDR3 regions from RNA used iRepertoire nested multiplex PCR. Input was roughly 100-450 ng of tissue mRNA or PBMC total RNA. Each CDR3 protein is one row after TCRdb ran MiXCR on the multiplex PCR reads. The data show a few hundred thousand distinct CDR3 sequences, roughly two fifths seen once. This entry comes from a study of glioma-infiltrating T cells. Study-level information: Sequencing aimed for about 4.5- to 11-fold coverage of about a million peripheral T cells. Findings of the study overall: Patients with low tissue-blood divergence carried a signature set of shared blood CDR3 motifs. Non-neoplastic patients had below-expected tissue-blood divergence, while all gliomas exceeded expectation.

The germline V gene has CDR1 MNHNS and CDR2 SASEGT. J lost 1 base, V lost 7 bases, and 9 bases had no gene match. The length of the CDR3 is 15 residues. The genes are TRBV6-1 and TRBJ1-1, with 7 bases matching TRBD1. Sample: glioma tissue, nonneoplastic brain tissue, or PBMCs (not recorded which). The clonotype was recovered from a human donor with low-grade glioma or glioblastoma, undergoing nonglioma brain surgery, or in good health (not recorded which). The CDR3 DNA is TGTGCCAGCACCGGAAGGGGGCAGGGGAACACTGAAGCTTTCCTT. Translation gives CASTGRGQGNTEAFL.